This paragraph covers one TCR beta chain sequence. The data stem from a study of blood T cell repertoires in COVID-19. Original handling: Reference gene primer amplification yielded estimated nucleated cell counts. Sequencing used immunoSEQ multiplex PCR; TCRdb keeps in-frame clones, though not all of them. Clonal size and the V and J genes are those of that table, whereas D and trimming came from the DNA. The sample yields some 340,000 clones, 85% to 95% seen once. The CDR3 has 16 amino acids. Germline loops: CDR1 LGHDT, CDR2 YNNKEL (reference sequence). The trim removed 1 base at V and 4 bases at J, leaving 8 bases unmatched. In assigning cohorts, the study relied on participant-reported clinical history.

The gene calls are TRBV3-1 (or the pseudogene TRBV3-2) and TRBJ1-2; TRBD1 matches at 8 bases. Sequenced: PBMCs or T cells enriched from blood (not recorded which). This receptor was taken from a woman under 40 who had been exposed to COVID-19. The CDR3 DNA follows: TGTGCCAGCAGCCAAGTGGGCAGGGGGCGAAGCTATGGCTACACCTTC. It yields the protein CASSQVGRGRSYGYTF.